Below are 32 T cell receptor beta chains sequenced from a single sample in a study of early T cells in non-severe SARS-CoV-2 infection. TCRdb analysed the 5' RACE reads with MiXCR anew, one entry per CDR3 protein. Here the sample spans tens of thousands of distinct CDR3 sequences, 9.5% to 15% being singletons. Material for sequencing was whole blood. The receptor set was obtained from an adult who was a healthcare worker with PCR-confirmed SARS-CoV-2 infection or an uninfected control (not recorded which).

Ten or more counts support this clonotype. The V and J genes are TRBV28 and TRBJ1-6, with D possibly matching TRBD1 (6 bases). Germline V CDR1 and CDR2: MDHEN, SYDVKM. This CDR3 contains 11 residues. Trimming removed 5 bases at V and 18 bases at J, with 14 bases between. The chain's CDR3 is CASSLGQSPHF. CDR3 DNA sequence: TGTGCCAGCAGTCTAGGACAGTCGCCCCACTTT.

This clonotype was seen more than once but under ten times. V and J are TRBV7-7 and TRBJ2-5; 7 nucleotides align to TRBD1. Per germline, CDR1 SSHAT and CDR2 FNYEAQ (reference sequence). The CDR3 is 16 residues long. Losses at the gene ends were 5 bases for V and 1 base for J; bases not matched to a gene: 10. The CDR3: CASSRTGGGVQETQYF. In DNA, the CDR3 is TGTGCCAGCAGCCGGACAGGAGGTGGGGTCCAAGAGACCCAGTACTTC.

This clonotype occurred many times. The V and J genes are TRBV2 and TRBJ2-1; D ambiguous. The ends were cut back, 4 bases at V and 4 bases at J, with 17 bases in the middle. The CDR3 contains 16 residues. Germline values: CDR1 SNHLY, CDR2 FYNNEI. The CDR3 region has the DNA TGTGCCAGCAGTGCGGGTGGGTCCACCCGATACAATGAGCAGTTCTTC. It encodes CASSAGGSTRYNEQFF.

The V and J genes are TRBV5-6 and TRBJ2-6; D may be TRBD1 or TRBD2 (8 bases each). Deletions cut 4 bases from V and 4 bases from J, with 18 bases between. Germline CDR1 and CDR2: SGHDT and YYEEEE. CDR3 length: 17 amino acids. CDR3 sequence: CASSRDRRGVGANVLTF. The CDR3 DNA sequence: TGTGCCAGCAGCCGGGACAGGCGGGGGGTAGGGGCCAACGTCCTGACTTTC.

This clonotype was seen many times. The J gene is TRBJ1-1, the V gene TRBV7-9, with 9 bases matching TRBD1. CDR3 size: 16 residues. CDR1 is SEHNR and CDR2 is FQNEAQ in the germline V gene (reference sequence). With 7 bases clipped from V and 1 base from J, the junction kept 10 bases outside the gene matches. CDR3 in DNA: TGTGCCAGCACCCCTTGGATGGGACAGGGGAACACTGAAGCTTTCTTT. This encodes CASTPWMGQGNTEAFF.

This chain links TRBV12-3 or TRBV12-4 with TRBJ2-7, with no clear D. V lost 4 bases and J 3 bases, leaving 4 bases between the germline ends. CDR3 length: 11 amino acids. The CDR3: CASSSNYEQYF. CDR3 nucleotide sequence: TGTGCCAGCAGTTCTAACTACGAGCAGTACTTC.

The chain joins TRBV4-1 to TRBJ1-4; D unclear. From germline, CDR1 is MGHRA and CDR2 YSYEKL. This CDR3 region has 12 residues. V was clipped by 3 bases and J by 12 bases, with 11 bases between them. CDR3 amino acids: CASSHTKGELFF. In DNA, the CDR3 is TGCGCCAGCAGCCATACTAAGGGAGAACTGTTTTTT.

V gene TRBV29-1 combines with J gene TRBJ2-7; D unclear. The CDR3 contains 14 residues. V was cut by 6 bases and J by 2 bases, with 17 bases left in between. Germline V lookup: CDR1 SQVTM, CDR2 ANQGSEA. This CDR3 reads CSVAGRQGPYEQYF. DNA of the CDR3: TGCAGCGTCGCCGGGCGACAAGGACCCTACGAGCAGTACTTC.

This chain links TRBV3-1 with TRBJ1-6; no reliable D call. Germline CDR1 is LGHDT and CDR2 is YNNKEL (reference sequence). V shed 0 bases and J shed 4 bases, with 10 bases lying between them. The CDR3 loop spans 16 amino acids. The CDR3 protein is CASSQEPGRYNSPLHF. CDR3 in DNA: TGTGCCAGCAGCCAAGAACCCGGACGGTATAATTCACCCCTCCACTTT.

This clonotype has ten or more counts. The V call is TRBV5-4, the J call TRBJ1-6, with TRBD1 matching 7 bases. The germline gives CDR1 SGHNT, CDR2 YYREEE (reference sequence). Trimming at V came to 0 bases and at J to 3 bases, leaving 0 bases not matched to a gene. The CDR3 runs to 15 residues. The CDR3 DNA reads TGTGCCAGCAGCTTGGCAGGGGGCTATAATTCACCCCTCCACTTT. This encodes CASSLAGGYNSPLHF.

This clonotype was counted at least ten times. V gene TRBV27 combines with J gene TRBJ1-1, with 8 bases identical to TRBD1. The CDR3 is made up of 16 amino acids. Trimming removed 4 bases from V and 1 base from J; junction bases left unmatched: 8. Germline V lookup: CDR1 MNHEY, CDR2 SMNVEV (reference sequence). The CDR3 coding sequence is TGTGCCAGCAGTTCATACAGAGGACAGGGGAACACTGAAGCTTTCTTT. Its translation: CASSSYRGQGNTEAFF.

V usage is TRBV7-2 and J usage is TRBJ2-2; D unclear. Germline CDR1 and CDR2: SGHTA and FQGNSA. The V end was cut by 1 base, the J end by 1 base, with 7 bases between. This CDR3 region has 15 residues. CDR3 amino acids: CASSLELRNTGELFF. The DNA for the CDR3 is TGTGCCAGCAGCTTAGAGCTGCGGAACACCGGGGAGCTGTTTTTT.

This clonotype appeared a few times. This chain links TRBV30 with TRBJ2-5; 8 bases match TRBD2. The trim removed 3 bases at V and 1 base at J, leaving 7 bases unmatched. The CDR3 is made up of 15 amino acids. The germline gives CDR1 GTSNPN, CDR2 SVGIG (reference sequence). DNA of the CDR3: TGTGCCTGGAGCCCCGGGGGGGGAGGCCAAGAGACCCAGTACTTC. Encoded protein: CAWSPGGGGQETQYF.

Ten or more counts support this clonotype. The V and J genes are TRBV20-1 and TRBJ2-7; maybe TRBD2 (6 bases). The CDR3 totals 16 residues. Trimming removed 4 bases at V and 2 bases at J, with 21 bases between. The germline V gene has CDR1 DFQATT and CDR2 SNEGSKA (reference sequence). CDR3 DNA sequence: TGCAGTGCTACCCCCCCGCAGGCTAGCGCACCCTACGAGCAGTACTTC. Translating it yields CSATPPQASAPYEQYF.

This clonotype was observed at least ten times. The V call is TRBV7-8, the J call TRBJ2-2; 9 nucleotides agree with TRBD2. Per germline, CDR1 SGHVS and CDR2 FQNEAQ. The CDR3 totals 18 residues. Losses at the gene ends were 4 bases for V and 0 bases for J; bases not matched to a gene: 9. The DNA for the CDR3 is TGTGCCAGCAGCTCCAGGCAGGGCGGGAGGGCGAACACCGGGGAGCTGTTTTTT. It specifies CASSSRQGGRANTGELFF.

This clonotype was detected a few times. The chain links TRBV7-9 to TRBJ2-3; 8 bases line up with TRBD1. This CDR3 is built from 15 residues. Germline V gene lookup returns CDR1 SEHNR and CDR2 FQNEAQ (reference sequence). V gave up 2 bases and J gave up 2 bases; unmatched junction bases: 3. The CDR3 loop is CASSLRTGPTDTQYF. CDR3 DNA sequence: TGTGCCAGCAGCTTACGGACAGGGCCCACAGATACGCAGTATTTT.

CDR3 in amino acids: CASSQYRQGSRNEQFF. In nucleotides, the CDR3 is TGTGCCAGCAGCCAATATCGGCAGGGGAGCCGGAATGAGCAGTTCTTC. The chain links TRBV14 to TRBJ2-1, with TRBD1 as a possible D gene (6 bases). CDR1 is SGHDN and CDR2 is FVKESK in the germline V gene. V lost 2 bases and J lost 7, with 18 bases in between. The CDR3 is 16 residues long.

This clonotype was seen a handful of times. The genes are TRBV18 and TRBJ2-7, with unresolved D. Germline CDR1 and CDR2: KGHSH and LQKENI. Between the trimmed V and J ends, which lost 2 bases and 3 bases, there was a span of 5 bases. The CDR3 contains 12 residues. CDR3 DNA: TGTGCCAGCTCACCAAATAGCTACGAGCAGTACTTC. The encoded protein is CASSPNSYEQYF. Full variable domain (rest looked up from reference TRBV18 and TRBJ2-7): NAGVMQNPRHLVRRRGQEARLRCSPMKGHSHVYWYRQLPEEGLKFMVYLQKENIIDESGMPKERFSAEFPKEGPSILRIQQVVRGDSAAYFCASSPNSYEQYFGPGTRLTVT.

The table lists this clonotype with many counts. V and J are TRBV30 and TRBJ1-2; no definite D call. Germline values: CDR1 GTSNPN, CDR2 SVGIG (reference sequence). V lost 3 bases and J 7 bases, leaving 12 bases between the germline ends. The CDR3 sequence is 12 residues long. DNA of the CDR3: TGTGCCTGGAGCAAACAGTCCGGTGGCTACACCTTC. Protein: CAWSKQSGGYTF.

The chain recombines TRBV12-3 or TRBV12-4 with TRBJ2-5; TRBD1 agrees at 7 bases. Trimming removed 5 bases from V and 5 bases from J; junction bases left unmatched: 8. The CDR3 is 14 residues long. CDR3 sequence: CASSLRTGRETQYF. The CDR3 DNA reads TGTGCCAGCAGTCTCAGGACAGGCCGGGAGACCCAGTACTTC.

This clonotype has a count of ten or more. The chain uses TRBV18 and TRBJ2-7; D is uncertain. The CDR3 is 15 residues long. Germline V lookup: CDR1 KGHSH, CDR2 LQKENI. V was shortened by 3 bases and J by 4 bases, with 16 bases between the two germline ends. The CDR3 spells CASSPVRSSTYEQYF. The CDR3 bases are TGTGCCAGCTCACCTGTGCGAAGTTCCACTTACGAGCAGTACTTC.

In regard to this clonotype: Just one base apart from a much larger clone, this may be a read error. CDR3 in amino acids: CASSANFQESQYF. As DNA, the CDR3 is TGTGCCAGCAGTGCTAACTTCCAAGAGTCCCAGTACTTC. The V gene is TRBV2, the J gene TRBJ2-5, with no clear D. The CDR3 is made up of 13 amino acids. From germline, CDR1 is SNHLY and CDR2 FYNNEI.

This clonotype was seen many times. The V and J genes are TRBV28 and TRBJ2-7, with 7 bases lining up with TRBD1. Trimming at V came to 8 bases and at J to 3 bases, leaving 13 bases not matched to a gene. Per the germline V gene, CDR1 is MDHEN and CDR2 is SYDVKM. The CDR3 consists of 15 residues. As DNA, the CDR3 is TGTGCCAGCGGGCCCGGGACAGCAGCCTTCTACGAGCAGTACTTC. It translates to CASGPGTAAFYEQYF.

This clonotype was recorded many times. V gene TRBV6-6 combines with J gene TRBJ1-5; possible D gene TRBD1, 5 bases. The CDR3 contains 17 residues. Trimming removed 6 bases from V and 3 bases from J, with 21 bases in between. Per the germline V gene, CDR1 is MNHNY and CDR2 is SVGAGI (reference sequence). The CDR3 DNA sequence: TGTGCCAGCAGCCCCGGAGGGGCAGGACAATCCAATCAGCCCCAGCATTTT. Protein sequence: CASSPGGAGQSNQPQHF.

This clonotype was observed a handful of times. This chain uses TRBV20-1 with TRBJ2-7; D not resolved. Trimming pared 3 bases from V and 7 bases from J, leaving 13 bases between. The CDR3 totals 12 residues. CDR1 DFQATT and CDR2 SNEGSKA come from the germline V gene (reference sequence). The DNA of the CDR3 is TGCAGTGCTAGCCCCGGGCCCTCGGAGCAGTACTTC. This gives the protein CSASPGPSEQYF.

This clonotype was counted between two and nine times. The chain employs TRBV3-1 and TRBJ2-5, with D unclear. The V end was cut by 2 bases, the J end by 8 bases, with 9 bases between. There are 12 residues in the CDR3. The germline V gene has CDR1 LGHDT and CDR2 YNNKEL (reference sequence). CDR3 residues: CASSQTMGTQYF. CDR3 bases: TGTGCCAGCAGCCAAACGATGGGAACCCAGTACTTC.

This sequence joins TRBV4-1 and TRBJ2-1; 13 bases are shared with TRBD2. The CDR3 contains 19 residues. Germline V gene lookup returns CDR1 MGHRA and CDR2 YSYEKL. Unmatched junction bases numbered 11, after V lost 0 bases and J lost 6 bases. CDR3 sequence (DNA): TGCGCCAGCAGCCAAGATGCGGAAAGAACTAGCGGGAGGGCCAATGAGCAGTTCTTC. It yields the protein CASSQDAERTSGRANEQFF.

In its sample, this clonotype was seen many times. The rearrangement joins TRBV28 to TRBJ2-3, with 10 nucleotides matching TRBD2. This CDR3 comprises 16 residues. J was trimmed by 2 bases and V by 4 bases; bases with no gene match: 6. Germline loops: CDR1 MDHEN, CDR2 SYDVKM. CDR3 amino acids: CASSSWTSGNTDTQYF. The CDR3 DNA is TGTGCCAGCAGTTCCTGGACTAGCGGAAACACAGATACGCAGTATTTT.

In its sample, this clonotype was seen many times. The V and J genes are TRBV3-1 and TRBJ2-6; D gene ambiguous. Germline CDR1 reads LGHDT; CDR2 reads YNNKEL (reference sequence). CDR3 length: 13 residues. Trimming shortened V by 6 bases and J by 0 bases, and 3 bases separated the two germline ends. The CDR3 DNA follows: TGTGCCAGCAGTTTCTCTGGGGCCAACGTCCTGACTTTC. It specifies CASSFSGANVLTF.

The chain employs TRBV27 and TRBJ2-3; D unclear. Germline V lookup: CDR1 MNHEY, CDR2 SMNVEV (reference sequence). V shed 2 bases and J shed 2 bases, with 5 bases lying between them. This CDR3 has 13 residues. CDR3 amino acids: CASSLLFTDTQYF. CDR3 DNA: TGTGCCAGCAGTTTACTGTTCACAGATACGCAGTATTTT.

In its sample, this clonotype was seen many times. J is TRBJ1-2 and V is TRBV7-9; D unclear. Between the trimmed V and J ends, which lost 7 bases and 2 bases, there was a span of 14 bases. The CDR3 sequence is 14 residues long. CDR1 and CDR2 from the germline V gene are SEHNR and FQNEAQ (reference sequence). The DNA of the CDR3 is TGTGCCAGCACCCAACCCGACACCAACTATGGCTACACCTTC. This translates into CASTQPDTNYGYTF.

Notes on this clonotype: A much larger clone differs by one base, so this may be a read error. The genes are TRBV7-8 and TRBJ2-2; maybe TRBD1 (5 bases). The CDR3 extends over 13 amino acids. Germline lookup yields CDR1 SGHVS and CDR2 FQNEAQ. This CDR3 reads CVSSLQGTGELFF. The CDR3 DNA reads as TGTGTCAGCAGCTTGCAGGGAACCGGGGAGCTGTTTTTT.